These T cell receptor beta chains were read from a single sample in a study of blood T cells in healthy people across ages. TCRdb reprocessed the 5' RACE reads with MiXCR, giving one entry per CDR3 protein. The sample records 1.5 million to 2 million distinct CDR3 sequences, about 28% being singletons. Sequencing used blood. These receptors were collected from a woman between 25 and 40 years old in good health. Both conserved end residues are part of each CDR3. Each record gives: clone size, J gene, D gene, CDR3 length, V gene, CDR3 DNA, CDR3 protein. The D gene is left open where the match is weak. Not all rows give a size; the values are once, few, many and, for expanded clones, a class.

clone size: many; J gene: TRBJ2-4; D gene: TRBD2; CDR3 length: 16; V gene: TRBV5-1; CDR3 DNA: TGCGCCAGCAGCTTGGCAGCGGGGGAGGGAGTTAACATTCAGTACTTC; CDR3 protein: CASSLAAGEGVNIQYF
clone size: -; J gene: TRBJ2-7; D gene: TRBD2; CDR3 length: 16; V gene: TRBV10-3; CDR3 DNA: TGTGCCGTTGCCGGACTAGCGGGAGGGATCCCCTACGAGCAGTACTTC; CDR3 protein: CAVAGLAGGIPYEQYF
clone size: few; J gene: TRBJ2-3; D gene: -; CDR3 length: 14; V gene: TRBV5-1; CDR3 DNA: TGCGCCAGCAGCTTGGCCTTAGGGCGGGATACGCAGTATTTT; CDR3 protein: CASSLALGRDTQYF
clone size: -; J gene: TRBJ2-7; D gene: TRBD2; CDR3 length: 16; V gene: TRBV20-1; CDR3 DNA: TGCAGTGCTAGAGTCTCGGGACTAGCGGGGAAATGCGAGCAGTACTTC; CDR3 protein: CSARVSGLAGKCEQYF
clone size: many; J gene: TRBJ2-5; D gene: -; CDR3 length: 16; V gene: TRBV7-2; CDR3 DNA: TGTGCCAGCAGCTCCGCGTTGGTAGCGAGGTTAGGGACCCAGTACTTC; CDR3 protein: CASSSALVARLGTQYF
clone size: -; J gene: TRBJ1-2; D gene: -; CDR3 length: 13; V gene: TRBV4-1; CDR3 DNA: TGCGCCAGCAGCCAAGAGTCCGAATATGGCTACACCTTC; CDR3 protein: CASSQESEYGYTF
clone size: -; J gene: TRBJ1-5; D gene: TRBD1; CDR3 length: 15; V gene: TRBV28; CDR3 DNA: TGTGCCGGCACTACAGACAGGGGCCTCGGAAGGCCCCAGCATTTT; CDR3 protein: CAGTTDRGLGRPQHF
clone size: few; J gene: TRBJ2-1; D gene: TRBD2; CDR3 length: 16; V gene: TRBV6-2/TRBV6-3; CDR3 DNA: TGTGCCAGCAGTTACCAACTAGCGGGAGGTGTGAATGAGCAGTTCTTC; CDR3 protein: CASSYQLAGGVNEQFF
clone size: -; J gene: TRBJ1-1; D gene: -; CDR3 length: 14; V gene: TRBV7-9; CDR3 DNA: TGTGCCAGCAGCTTTGGTATTTCGAACACTGAAGCTTTCTTT; CDR3 protein: CASSFGISNTEAFF
clone size: few; J gene: TRBJ2-7; D gene: TRBD2; CDR3 length: 13; V gene: TRBV20-1; CDR3 DNA: TGCAGTGCTAGAGATGGGGGGGGGAGCGAGCAGTACTTC; CDR3 protein: CSARDGGGSEQYF
clone size: -; J gene: TRBJ2-3; D gene: TRBD2; CDR3 length: 17; V gene: TRBV7-9; CDR3 DNA: TGTGCCAGCAGCTTAGCGATGAAGCGGGAGAACACAGATACGCAGTATTTT; CDR3 protein: CASSLAMKRENTDTQYF
clone size: -; J gene: TRBJ2-1; D gene: TRBD2; CDR3 length: 15; V gene: TRBV6-2/TRBV6-3; CDR3 DNA: TGTGCCAGCAGTTACTCGGCTAGCGGGGCGCAGGAGCAGTTCTTC; CDR3 protein: CASSYSASGAQEQFF
clone size: -; J gene: TRBJ2-7; D gene: TRBD2; CDR3 length: 14; V gene: TRBV20-1; CDR3 DNA: TGCAGTGCTATCGCGCGGGGGGACTCCTACGAGCAGTACTTC; CDR3 protein: CSAIARGDSYEQYF
clone size: -; J gene: TRBJ2-4; D gene: -; CDR3 length: 14; V gene: TRBV7-8; CDR3 DNA: TGTGCCAGCAGCCCATCCGTGGTCGGTCCCCCCCAGTACTTC; CDR3 protein: CASSPSVVGPPQYF
clone size: few; J gene: TRBJ2-5; D gene: -; CDR3 length: 14; V gene: TRBV5-1; CDR3 DNA: TGCGCCAGCAGCTACGGACAGCAACAAGAGACCCAGTACTTC; CDR3 protein: CASSYGQQQETQYF
clone size: few; J gene: TRBJ2-7; D gene: -; CDR3 length: 17; V gene: TRBV4-1; CDR3 DNA: TGCGCCAGCAGCCAAGGACCGATAGCCCGAAGCTCCTACGAGCAGTACTTC; CDR3 protein: CASSQGPIARSSYEQYF
clone size: -; J gene: TRBJ1-4; D gene: -; CDR3 length: 14; V gene: TRBV10-1; CDR3 DNA: TGCGCCAGCAGTTGCCAGGGGCGGGGGGAAAAACTGTTTTTT; CDR3 protein: CASSCQGRGEKLFF
clone size: -; J gene: TRBJ2-3; D gene: TRBD2; CDR3 length: 14; V gene: TRBV12-3/TRBV12-4; CDR3 DNA: TGTGCCAGCAGGTTAGCGGGGGCGGGAGATGCGCAGTATTTT; CDR3 protein: CASRLAGAGDAQYF
clone size: -; J gene: TRBJ2-3; D gene: -; CDR3 length: 15; V gene: TRBV18; CDR3 DNA: TGTGCCAGCTCACCACCGTTAGTAAGCACAGATACGCAGTATTTT; CDR3 protein: CASSPPLVSTDTQYF
clone size: few; J gene: TRBJ2-5; D gene: TRBD1; CDR3 length: 14; V gene: TRBV12-3/TRBV12-4; CDR3 DNA: TGTGCCAGCAACCTCCGGGACAGGGGCGAGACCCAGTACTTC; CDR3 protein: CASNLRDRGETQYF
clone size: -; J gene: TRBJ2-7; D gene: TRBD2; CDR3 length: 15; V gene: TRBV15; CDR3 DNA: TGTGCCACCAGCAGACGGCGGGAGGGGCAAGAGGCCCAGTACTTC; CDR3 protein: CATSRRREGQEAQYF
clone size: -; J gene: TRBJ2-1; D gene: -; CDR3 length: 15; V gene: TRBV6-1; CDR3 DNA: TGTGCCAGCAGGAGGGTCTATTCGTCTTACAATGAGCAGTTCTTC; CDR3 protein: CASRRVYSSYNEQFF
clone size: few; J gene: TRBJ2-7; D gene: -; CDR3 length: 15; V gene: TRBV7-2; CDR3 DNA: TGTGCCAGCAGCAAAAGGGACATGGCCCGGGACGAGCAGTACTTC; CDR3 protein: CASSKRDMARDEQYF
clone size: many; J gene: TRBJ1-6; D gene: -; CDR3 length: 16; V gene: TRBV5-5; CDR3 DNA: TGTGCCAGCAGCTTGGCCTGGAGGCAGGGAAATTCACCCCTCCACTTT; CDR3 protein: CASSLAWRQGNSPLHF
clone size: -; J gene: TRBJ2-1; D gene: TRBD2; CDR3 length: 13; V gene: TRBV20-1; CDR3 DNA: TGCAGTGCTACCGATCAGGGAGGGAATGAGCAGTTCTTC; CDR3 protein: CSATDQGGNEQFF
clone size: many; J gene: TRBJ1-2; D gene: -; CDR3 length: 15; V gene: TRBV28; CDR3 DNA: TGTGCCAGCAGTTCTTCAGGGATCGGGAACTATGGCTACACCTTC; CDR3 protein: CASSSSGIGNYGYTF
clone size: -; J gene: TRBJ1-2; D gene: -; CDR3 length: 15; V gene: TRBV5-1; CDR3 DNA: TGCGCCAGCAGCTCCGGACCAATGGAGGCCTATGGCTACACCTTC; CDR3 protein: CASSSGPMEAYGYTF
clone size: once; J gene: TRBJ1-2; D gene: -; CDR3 length: 14; V gene: TRBV6-6; CDR3 DNA: TGTGCCAGCAGTTCCGGACCGAATGTCTATCGTTACACCTTC; CDR3 protein: CASSSGPNVYRYTF
clone size: few; J gene: TRBJ2-5; D gene: -; CDR3 length: 15; V gene: TRBV12-5; CDR3 DNA: TGTGCTAGTGGTTTGGTAGGGACCCAACCGGAGACCCAGTACTTC; CDR3 protein: CASGLVGTQPETQYF
clone size: -; J gene: TRBJ1-4; D gene: TRBD1; CDR3 length: 15; V gene: TRBV7-9; CDR3 DNA: TGTGCCAGCAGCTCCTACCTGGACAGGGGGCGCAAACTGTTTTTT; CDR3 protein: CASSSYLDRGRKLFF